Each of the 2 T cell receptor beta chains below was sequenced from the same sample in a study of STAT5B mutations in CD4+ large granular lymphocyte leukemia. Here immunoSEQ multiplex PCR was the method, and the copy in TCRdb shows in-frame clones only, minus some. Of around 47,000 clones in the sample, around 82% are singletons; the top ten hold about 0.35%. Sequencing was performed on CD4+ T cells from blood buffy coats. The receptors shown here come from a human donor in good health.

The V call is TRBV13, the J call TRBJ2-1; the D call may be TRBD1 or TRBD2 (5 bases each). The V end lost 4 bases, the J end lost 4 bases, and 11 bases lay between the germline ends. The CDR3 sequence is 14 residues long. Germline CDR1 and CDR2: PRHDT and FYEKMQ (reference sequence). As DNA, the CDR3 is TGTGCCAGCAGCTCATGGGACCGATACAATGAGCAGTTCTTC. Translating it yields CASSSWDRYNEQFF.

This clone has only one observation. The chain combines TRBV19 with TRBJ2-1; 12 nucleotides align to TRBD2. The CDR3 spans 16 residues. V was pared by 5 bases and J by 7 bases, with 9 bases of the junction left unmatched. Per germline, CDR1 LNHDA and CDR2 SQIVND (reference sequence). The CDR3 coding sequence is TGTGCCAGTAGTCCAAAGACTAGCGGGAGTTGGAATGAGCAGTTCTTC. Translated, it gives CASSPKTSGSWNEQFF.